Below, one T cell receptor beta chain is given with its context. Its recognized antigen is unknown. Base qualities are not provided; no much larger clone lies one nucleotide away. At one collaborating source in Seattle, patients were enrolled during active infection and were followed longitudinally through the course of disease. Collaborating institutions collected whole blood in K2EDTA tubes following their own protocols. Collaborator samples were shipped for TCRbeta analysis as frozen whole blood, isolated PBMCs, or DNA extracted from either sample type. TCRbeta CDR3 regions were amplified from genomic DNA using the immunoSEQ Assay, a bias-controlled multiplex PCR. Under the source paper's analysis protocol: Within the assay, amplification of reference gene primers was used to estimate how many nucleated cells each sample contained. Sequence reads were collapsed and filtered to measure the absolute abundance of every unique TCRbeta CDR3 rearrangement. For each sample, productive Simpson clonality was calculated by taking the square root of Simpson's diversity index across productive rearrangements. Here the immuneACCESS table is served through TCRdb, limited to in-frame sequences with V and J called. Missing clones are a known gap in these copies; in checked studies unresolved V genes cover under half, and the rest lacks a known reason. The DNA gave D and trimming, while V, J and clone size come from that table. For this sample there are under 400,000 clones; about nine tenths appear just once. Approximately 1.6% of the sample goes to the ten largest clones.

These data are taken from a study of blood T cell repertoires in COVID-19 (dated by TCRdb to about 2020). At the level of the whole study: Samples covering the acute and convalescent phases of COVID-19 were provided by collaborators in the United States, Italy and Spain. Deeply sampled blood TCRbeta repertoires from subjects exposed to, actively infected with, or recovered from COVID-19 were included in the dataset. Where HLA class I and class II types were available, the types were taken from metadata supplied by the sample provider, not from assay-based typing. A freely available public database, intended as a resource for researchers studying the immune response to SARS-CoV-2, is where the repertoires were released. The prospective study material was composed of cDNA or gDNA derived from T cells, B-cell-depleted T cells, or PBMCs. Samples were obtained from the ongoing ImmuneRACE study (first 160 participants) and from about 1,300 subjects provided by 6 global collaborators. Nearly every sample came with metadata listing a de-identified subject ID, COVID-19 status, age in years and sex. Overall study results and their limits: The quantity of clinical and demographic metadata differed by source and by participant and was supplied without curation.

Reading the germline V gene gives CDR1 KGHSH and CDR2 LQKENI. CDR3 length: 13 amino acids, cysteine to phenylalanine. Just CDR3 DNA is preserved here, 39 bases in frame from base 1. At the junction V is shortened by 3 bases and J by 7 bases; bases outside the gene matches: 5. Here the chain combines TRBV18 and TRBJ2-5; TRBD2 aligns with 7 central bases. Sequences were obtained from peripheral blood. The TCR originated in a woman aged 25 to 39 with COVID-19, enrolled during active disease. The CDR3 amino acid sequence is: CASSPGGLGTQYF. The DNA sequence is TGTGCCAGCTCACCGGGAGGGCTCGGGACCCAGTACTTC.